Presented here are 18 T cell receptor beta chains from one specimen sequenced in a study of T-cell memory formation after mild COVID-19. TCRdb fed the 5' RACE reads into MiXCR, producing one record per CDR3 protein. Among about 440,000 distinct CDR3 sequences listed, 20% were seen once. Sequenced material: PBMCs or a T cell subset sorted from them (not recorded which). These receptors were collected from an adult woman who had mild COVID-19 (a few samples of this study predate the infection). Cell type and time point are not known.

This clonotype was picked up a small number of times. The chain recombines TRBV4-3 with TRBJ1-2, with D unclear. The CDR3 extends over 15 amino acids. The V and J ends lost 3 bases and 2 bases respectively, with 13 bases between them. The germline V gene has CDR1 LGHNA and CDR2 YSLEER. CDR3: CASSQSHTGNYGYTF. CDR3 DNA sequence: TGCGCCAGCAGCCAGTCCCACACTGGGAACTATGGCTACACCTTC.

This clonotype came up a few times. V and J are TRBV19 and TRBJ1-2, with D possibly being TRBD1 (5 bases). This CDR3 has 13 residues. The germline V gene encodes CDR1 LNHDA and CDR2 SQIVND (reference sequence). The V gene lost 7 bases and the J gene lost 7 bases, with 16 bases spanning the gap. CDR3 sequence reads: CASTITQGAGYTF. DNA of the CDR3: TGTGCCAGTACGATTACGCAGGGTGCTGGCTACACCTTC.

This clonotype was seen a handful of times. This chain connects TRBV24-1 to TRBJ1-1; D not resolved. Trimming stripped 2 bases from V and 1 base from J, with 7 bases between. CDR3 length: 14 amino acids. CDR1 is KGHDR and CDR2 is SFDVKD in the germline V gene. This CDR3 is CATSDYGENTEAFF. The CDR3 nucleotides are TGTGCCACCAGTGATTATGGGGAGAACACTGAAGCTTTCTTT.

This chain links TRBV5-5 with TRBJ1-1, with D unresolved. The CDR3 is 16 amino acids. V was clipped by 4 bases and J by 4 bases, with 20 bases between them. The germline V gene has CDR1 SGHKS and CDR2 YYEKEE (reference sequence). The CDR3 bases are TGTGCCAGCAGCACCCGGGCCGAAAGCCCCCCCACTGAAGCTTTCTTT. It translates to CASSTRAESPPTEAFF.

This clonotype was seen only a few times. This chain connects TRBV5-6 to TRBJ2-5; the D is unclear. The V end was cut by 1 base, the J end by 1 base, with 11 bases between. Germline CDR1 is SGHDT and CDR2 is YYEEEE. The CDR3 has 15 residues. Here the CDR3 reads CASSLNLGSQETQYF. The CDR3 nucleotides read TGTGCCAGCAGCTTGAATTTAGGGTCCCAAGAGACCCAGTACTTC.

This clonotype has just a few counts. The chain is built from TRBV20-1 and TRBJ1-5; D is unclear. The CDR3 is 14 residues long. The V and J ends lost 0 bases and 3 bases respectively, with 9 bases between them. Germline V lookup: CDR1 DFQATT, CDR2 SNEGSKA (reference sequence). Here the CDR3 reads CSARDPADNQPQHF. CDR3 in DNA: TGCAGTGCTAGAGATCCCGCAGACAATCAGCCCCAGCATTTT.

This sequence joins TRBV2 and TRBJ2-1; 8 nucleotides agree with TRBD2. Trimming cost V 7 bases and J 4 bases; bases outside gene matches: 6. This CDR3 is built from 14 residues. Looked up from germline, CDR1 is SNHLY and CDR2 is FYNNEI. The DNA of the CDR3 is TGTGCCAGCAAGACACTAGCGGATTACAATGAGCAGTTCTTC. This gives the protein CASKTLADYNEQFF.

The chain's CDR3 is CASSLLTGGGEKLFF. The CDR3 DNA reads as TGTGCCAGCAGCCTCCTGACAGGGGGCGGTGAAAAACTGTTTTTT. J is TRBJ1-4 and V is TRBV3-1, with TRBD1 matching over 10 bases. V trimming: 4 bases; J trimming: 7 bases; junction bases outside the gene matches: 6. This CDR3 comprises 15 residues. CDR1 and CDR2 (germline): LGHDT, YNNKEL (reference sequence). The full variable domain, its missing parts supplied by reference TRBV3-1 and TRBJ1-4, is DTAVSQTPKYLVTQMGNDKSIKCEQNLGHDTMYWYKQDSKKFLKIMFSYNNKELIINETVPNRFSPKSPDKAHLNLHINSLELGDSAVYFCASSLLTGGGEKLFFGSGTQLSVL.

CDR3 sequence (DNA): TGCGCCAGCAGCTTGGTAGGCATACCACAGGATGGCTACACCTTC. This translates into CASSLVGIPQDGYTF. V gene TRBV5-1 combines with J gene TRBJ1-2; perhaps TRBD1 as D (5 bases). Looked up from germline, CDR1 is SGHRS and CDR2 is YFSETQ. V lost 0 bases and J 6 bases, leaving 15 bases between the germline ends. This CDR3 region has 15 residues.

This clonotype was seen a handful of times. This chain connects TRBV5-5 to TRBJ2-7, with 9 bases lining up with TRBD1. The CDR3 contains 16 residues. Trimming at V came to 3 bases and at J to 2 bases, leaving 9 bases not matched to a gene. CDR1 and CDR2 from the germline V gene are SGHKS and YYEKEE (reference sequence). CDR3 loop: CASSSTNRDRAYEQYF. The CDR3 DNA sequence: TGTGCCAGCAGCTCAACCAACCGGGACAGGGCCTACGAGCAGTACTTC.

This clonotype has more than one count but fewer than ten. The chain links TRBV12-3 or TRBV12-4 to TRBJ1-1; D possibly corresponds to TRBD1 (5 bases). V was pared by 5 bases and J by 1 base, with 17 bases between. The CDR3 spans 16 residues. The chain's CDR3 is CASSPGTGLGNTEAFF. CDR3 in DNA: TGTGCCAGCAGTCCCGGGACCGGTCTCGGGAACACTGAAGCTTTCTTT.

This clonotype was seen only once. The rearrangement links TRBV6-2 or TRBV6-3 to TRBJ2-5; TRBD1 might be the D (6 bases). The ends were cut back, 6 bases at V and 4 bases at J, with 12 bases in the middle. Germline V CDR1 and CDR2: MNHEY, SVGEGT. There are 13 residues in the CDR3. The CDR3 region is CASSRGDGETQYF. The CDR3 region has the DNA TGTGCCAGCAGCAGGGGCGACGGAGAGACCCAGTACTTC.

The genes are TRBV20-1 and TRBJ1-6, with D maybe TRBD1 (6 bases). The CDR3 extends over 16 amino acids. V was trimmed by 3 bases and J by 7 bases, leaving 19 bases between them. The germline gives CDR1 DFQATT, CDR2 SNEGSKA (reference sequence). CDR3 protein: CSASVRSSDRNSPLHF. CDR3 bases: TGCAGTGCTAGCGTGAGGAGTTCCGACAGGAATTCACCCCTCCACTTT.

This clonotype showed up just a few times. In DNA form, the CDR3 reads TGTGCCAGCAGCCTGGAGGCGCACCAACACTTCTACGAGCAGTACTTC. Translation gives CASSLEAHQHFYEQYF. The V gene is TRBV5-6, the J gene TRBJ2-7; D might be TRBD2 (5 bases). Germline V gene data show CDR1 as SGHDT and CDR2 as YYEEEE. The CDR3 runs 16 residues. V was trimmed by 4 bases and J by 3 bases, leaving 20 bases between them.

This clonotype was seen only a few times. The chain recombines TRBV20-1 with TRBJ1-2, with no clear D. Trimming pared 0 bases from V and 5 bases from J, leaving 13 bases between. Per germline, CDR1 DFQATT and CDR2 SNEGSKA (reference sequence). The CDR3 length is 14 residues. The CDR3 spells CSARDLDLGYGYTF. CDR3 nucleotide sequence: TGCAGTGCTAGAGATTTAGACCTTGGGTATGGCTACACCTTC.

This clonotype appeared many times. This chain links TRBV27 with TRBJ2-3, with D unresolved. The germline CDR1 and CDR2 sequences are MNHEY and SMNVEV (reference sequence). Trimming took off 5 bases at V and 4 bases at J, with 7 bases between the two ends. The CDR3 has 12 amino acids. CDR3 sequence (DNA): TGTGCCAGCAGTCCGCCGTCAGATACGCAGTATTTT. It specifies CASSPPSDTQYF.

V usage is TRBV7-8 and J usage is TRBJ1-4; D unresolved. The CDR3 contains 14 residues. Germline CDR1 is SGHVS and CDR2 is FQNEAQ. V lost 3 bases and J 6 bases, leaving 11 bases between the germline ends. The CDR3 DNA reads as TGTGCCAGCAGCTTCGGAACAGTGGATGAAAAACTGTTTTTT. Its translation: CASSFGTVDEKLFF.

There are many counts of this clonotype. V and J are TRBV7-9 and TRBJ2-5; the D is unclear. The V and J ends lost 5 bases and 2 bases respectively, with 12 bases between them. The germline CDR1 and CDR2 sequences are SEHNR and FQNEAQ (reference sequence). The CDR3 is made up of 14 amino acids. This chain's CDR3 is CASSTPRNQETQYF. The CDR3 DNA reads TGTGCCAGCAGCACCCCACGGAATCAAGAGACCCAGTACTTC. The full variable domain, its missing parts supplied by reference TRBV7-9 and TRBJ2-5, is DTGVSQNPRHKITKRGQNVTFRCDPISEHNRLYWYRQTLGQGPEFLTYFQNEAQLEKSRLLSDRFSAERPKGSFSTLEIQRTEQGDSAMYLCASSTPRNQETQYFGPGTRLLVL.